The 26 T cell receptor beta chains below were found in one sample sequenced in a study of shared clonotypes between healthy human individuals. This table comes from immunoSEQ multiplex PCR, and its TCRdb copy is limited to in-frame clones, with some not included. This table has 650,000 to 800,000 clones, approximately 77% appearing once. The sample consisted of memory CD4+ T cells sorted from blood. The subset: CD45RA-negative fraction. The receptor set was obtained from a woman in her 30s in good health.

This clone was counted once. The chain combines TRBV9 with TRBJ2-7, with TRBD1 as a possible D gene (6 bases). Germline CDR1 SGDLS, CDR2 YYNGEE. V lost 7 bases to trimming and J lost 3 bases, with 11 bases between them. The CDR3 is 12 amino acids. This chain's CDR3 is CASGTGLYEQYF. The CDR3, as DNA: TGTGCCAGCGGTACAGGGCTCTACGAGCAGTACTTC.

In its sample, this clone was seen a few times. V and J are TRBV19 and TRBJ1-5; no firm D call. Germline V gene sequence: CDR1 LNHDA, CDR2 SQIVND (reference sequence). Trimming left V 6 bases short and J 7 bases short, with 19 bases between. This CDR3 is built from 15 residues. CDR3 protein: CASSSMRPTIQPQHF. The CDR3 bases are TGTGCCAGTAGCTCCATGAGACCAACGATCCAGCCCCAGCATTTT.

V is TRBV6-4 and J is TRBJ2-1; no reliable D call. The CDR3 spans 10 residues. Trimming took 6 bases from V and 14 from J, leaving 11 bases between them. The germline V gene has CDR1 MRHNA and CDR2 SNTAGT. The CDR3 DNA follows: TGTGCCAGCAGCCCAGGTTTGGAGTTCTTC. As protein: CASSPGLEFF.

The chain has TRBV19 and TRBJ2-7, with 8 bases fitting TRBD2. Looked up from germline, CDR1 is LNHDA and CDR2 is SQIVND (reference sequence). This CDR3 comprises 14 residues. After removal of 10 bases from V and 2 bases from J, the junction contained 10 bases not matched to a gene. The CDR3 region has the DNA TGTGCCACCAAAACGGGGGGGTTGCCCTACGAGCAGTACTTC. This encodes CATKTGGLPYEQYF.

CDR3 coding DNA: TGTGCCAGCAACCGGGACTTACTGACCGGGGAGCTGTTTTTT. Translating it yields CASNRDLLTGELFF. The chain has TRBV6-1 and TRBJ2-2; D perhaps matches TRBD2 (6 bases). The CDR3 is 14 residues long. Germline assignment: CDR1 MNHNS and CDR2 SASEGT. The V end was cut by 7 bases, the J end by 5 bases, with 14 bases between.

This chain connects TRBV5-6 to TRBJ2-7; 11 bases fit TRBD2. CDR1 is SGHDT, CDR2 YYEEEE, per germline. The CDR3 has 14 residues. Losses at the gene ends were 2 bases for V and 11 bases for J; bases not matched to a gene: 9. CDR3 DNA: TGTGCCAGCAGCTTCGCTGGGACTAGCGGTACAGAGTACTTC. Translation: CASSFAGTSGTEYF.

Comment on this clone: A read error is likely here: a far larger clone is one base away. The chain carries TRBV7-3 and TRBJ1-1; unclear D gene. Trimming shortened V by 4 bases and J by 0 bases, and 6 bases separated the two germline ends. In germline, CDR1 is SGHTA, CDR2 FQGTGA. The CDR3 is 13 residues long. The CDR3 is CASSSAVNTEAFF. The DNA for the CDR3 is TGTGCCAGCAGCTCCGCGGTGAACACTGAAGCTTTCTTT.

To note about this clone: This sample also contains other DNA sequences that code for the same CDR3. The chain couples TRBV28 to TRBJ2-1, with D possibly TRBD1 on 5 matching bases. With 4 bases removed from V and 4 bases from J, the gap between germline ends came to 11 bases. The germline V gene has CDR1 MDHEN and CDR2 SYDVKM. CDR3 length: 14 amino acids. The DNA for the CDR3 is TGTGCCAGCAGTTCAGGGTCAGCTTACAATGAGCAGTTCTTC. It is translated as CASSSGSAYNEQFF.

The chain employs TRBV6-1 and TRBJ1-5; possibly TRBD1 for D (5 bases). V dropped 4 bases and J dropped 2 bases, with 18 bases sitting between them. Germline loops: CDR1 MNHNS, CDR2 SASEGT. The CDR3 length is 17 residues. The CDR3 sequence: CASSGLRTSRGNQPQHF. The CDR3 region has the DNA TGTGCCAGCAGTGGTTTGCGGACATCCCGAGGCAATCAGCCCCAGCATTTT.

The chain has TRBV5-1 and TRBJ1-1; 7 bases agree with TRBD1. The J segment lost 6 bases and the V segment lost 4 bases, leaving 9 bases of the junction unmatched. CDR3 length: 14 amino acids. CDR1 and CDR2 (germline): SGHRS, YFSETQ. CDR3 coding DNA: TGCGCCAGCAGCCAGGGACAGCCCTACGCTGAAGCTTTCTTT. As protein: CASSQGQPYAEAFF. Full variable domain (remainder filled in from reference TRBV5-1 and TRBJ1-1): KAGVTQTPRYLIKTRGQQVTLSCSPISGHRSVSWYQQTPGQGLQFLFEYFSETQRNKGNFPGRFSGRQFSNSRSEMNVSTLELGDSALYLCASSQGQPYAEAFFGQGTRLTVV.

Turning to this clone: This CDR3 is also generated by other DNA sequences in the sample. The V gene is TRBV5-6, the J gene TRBJ2-3; D possibly corresponds to TRBD2 (7 bases). CDR3 size: 14 residues. The V gene's germline CDR1 is SGHDT and CDR2 YYEEEE. V was clipped by 5 bases and J by 2 bases, with 12 bases between them. CDR3 sequence (DNA): TGTGCCAGCAGTTCCGGGGGGCCCACAGATACGCAGTATTTT. Translation gives CASSSGGPTDTQYF. The entire variable domain, with the rest obtained from reference TRBV5-6 and TRBJ2-3, is as follows: DAGVTQSPTHLIKTRGQQVTLRCSPKSGHDTVSWYQQALGQGPQFIFQYYEEEERQRGNFPDRFSGHQFPNYSSELNVNALLLGDSALYLCASSSGGPTDTQYFGPGTRLTVL.

This clone appeared a few times. The V gene is TRBV4-2, the J gene TRBJ2-1; D is ambiguous. V lost 0 bases and J 0 bases, leaving 15 bases between the germline ends. Germline-derived CDR1 and CDR2 are LGHNA and YNFKEQ. The CDR3 is 18 residues long. The chain's CDR3 is CASSQEVRVLSSYNEQFF. In nucleotides, the CDR3 is TGTGCCAGCAGCCAAGAGGTCCGGGTCCTTAGCTCCTACAATGAGCAGTTCTTC.

This clone was counted at least ten times. In the same sample, other DNA sequences code for this CDR3. The rearrangement joins TRBV5-1 to TRBJ2-7; 10 bases agree with TRBD1. The junction had 5 bases not matched to a gene; V was cut back by 2 bases and J by 6 bases. The CDR3 length is 14 residues. Germline V CDR1 and CDR2: SGHRS, YFSETQ. The DNA of the CDR3 is TGCGCCAGCAGCTTAGAGGGACAGGGGCGCGAGCAGTACTTC. Translated, it gives CASSLEGQGREQYF.

The chain recombines TRBV6-5 with TRBJ1-2, with a tentative D call TRBD1 (6 bases). CDR3 size: 14 residues. Between the trimmed V and J ends, which lost 1 base and 2 bases, there was a span of 8 bases. Germline lookup yields CDR1 MNHEY and CDR2 SVGAGI. CDR3 nucleotides: TGTGCCAGCAGTTACTTCGGGACAAACTATGGCTACACCTTC. Its translation: CASSYFGTNYGYTF.

The chain recombines TRBV2 with TRBJ2-1; D tentatively reads TRBD1 or TRBD2 (6 bases each). Germline CDR1 SNHLY, CDR2 FYNNEI. The CDR3 runs 16 residues. V was pared by 3 bases and J by 9 bases, with 21 bases between. The chain's CDR3 is CASSDGVGLRTVEQFF. Written as DNA, the CDR3 is TGTGCCAGCAGTGATGGCGTGGGACTCAGGACAGTTGAGCAGTTCTTC.

The chain has TRBV6-1 and TRBJ1-2; D remains unclear. This CDR3 has 14 amino acids. The germline gives CDR1 MNHNS, CDR2 SASEGT. Between the trimmed V and J ends, which lost 1 base and 8 bases, there was a span of 14 bases. CDR3 in DNA: TGTGCCAGCAGTGAAGGTCCCTGGATGGGCGGCTACACCTTC. Its translation is CASSEGPWMGGYTF.

This clone was picked up many times. This CDR3 is also generated by other DNA sequences in the sample. The chain links TRBV7-3 to TRBJ2-3, with 12 bases matching TRBD2. Germline values: CDR1 SGHTA, CDR2 FQGTGA. After removal of 4 bases from V and 4 bases from J, the junction contained 0 bases not matched to a gene. The CDR3 has 14 residues. The CDR3 coding sequence is TGTGCCAGCAGCTCTAGCGGGAGGGCAGATACGCAGTATTTT. This encodes CASSSSGRADTQYF.

Many counts were recorded for this clone. This specimen includes other DNA sequences encoding the same CDR3. The chain has TRBV5-1 and TRBJ2-2; 11 nucleotides align to TRBD1. CDR3 length: 15 residues. Germline-derived CDR1 and CDR2 are SGHRS and YFSETQ. V shed 4 bases, J shed 5 bases, and the junction held 4 bases outside the gene matches. CDR3 loop: CASSPGTGGTGELFF. The CDR3 DNA is TGCGCCAGCAGCCCCGGGACAGGGGGAACCGGGGAGCTGTTTTTT.

V and J are TRBV5-4 and TRBJ1-1; D not certain. CDR1 and CDR2 (germline): SGHNT, YYREEE (reference sequence). The CDR3 runs 15 residues. With 0 bases removed from V and 1 base from J, the gap between germline ends came to 10 bases. Here the CDR3 DNA reads TGTGCCAGCAGCTTGGGTGGAGCTGAGAACACTGAAGCTTTCTTT. This gives the protein CASSLGGAENTEAFF.

V and J are TRBV28 and TRBJ2-1; 7 positions match TRBD2. From germline, CDR1 is MDHEN and CDR2 SYDVKM. The CDR3 loop spans 20 amino acids. Unmatched junction bases numbered 21, after V lost 5 bases and J lost 2 bases. CDR3 sequence (DNA): TGTGCCAGCAGTCCACCGGTCTATGCGGGAGAGGGGCGGGCCTACAATGAGCAGTTCTTC. Translated: CASSPPVYAGEGRAYNEQFF.

The CDR3 bases are TGTGCCAGCAGCCCCCGGGACAGGGGGAACACCGGGGAGCTGTTTTTT. This translates into CASSPRDRGNTGELFF. The V and J genes are TRBV7-2 and TRBJ2-2; 10 bases line up with TRBD1. Looked up from germline, CDR1 is SGHTA and CDR2 is FQGNSA. The J segment lost 1 base and the V segment lost 5 bases, leaving 4 bases of the junction unmatched. The CDR3 length is 16 residues.

V gene TRBV28 combines with J gene TRBJ1-4; D uncertain. The germline CDR1 and CDR2 sequences are MDHEN and SYDVKM. Trimming pared 5 bases from V and 0 bases from J, leaving 7 bases between. This CDR3 comprises 14 residues. For the CDR3, the DNA is TGTGCCAGCAGTGCAAGCGCAACTAATGAAAAACTGTTTTTT. Translation gives CASSASATNEKLFF.

The chain joins TRBV4-1 to TRBJ1-2; 7 bases line up with TRBD1. Trimming removed 0 bases from V and 6 bases from J; junction bases left unmatched: 7. Per germline, CDR1 MGHRA and CDR2 YSYEKL. There are 15 residues in the CDR3. Here the CDR3 DNA reads TGCGCCAGCAGCCAAGAGGGGGGACAGCCTCATGGCTACACCTTC. Protein sequence: CASSQEGGQPHGYTF.

V and J are TRBV27 and TRBJ1-1; 8 bases line up with TRBD1. CDR3 length: 13 amino acids. V lost 5 bases, J lost 4 bases, and 3 bases stayed unmatched. Germline values: CDR1 MNHEY, CDR2 SMNVEV (reference sequence). The CDR3 loop is CASSRQGSTEAFF. The CDR3 DNA is TGTGCCAGCAGTCGACAGGGGAGCACTGAAGCTTTCTTT.

The J gene is TRBJ2-7, the V gene TRBV14; TRBD2 agrees at 15 bases. This CDR3 has 15 residues. Germline V gene data show CDR1 as SGHDN and CDR2 as FVKESK. The trim removed 5 bases at V and 3 bases at J, leaving 2 bases unmatched. In DNA form, the CDR3 reads TGTGCCAGCAGCGGGACTAGCGGGAGGATCTACGAGCAGTACTTC. As protein: CASSGTSGRIYEQYF. Filled out from reference TRBV14 and TRBJ2-7, the complete variable domain reads EAGVTQFPSHSVIEKGQTVTLRCDPISGHDNLYWYRRVMGKEIKFLLHFVKESKQDESGMPNNRFLAERTGGTYSTLKVQPAELEDSGVYFCASSGTSGRIYEQYFGPGTRLTVT.

The chain couples TRBV18 to TRBJ2-2, with 7 bases that match TRBD1. The J segment lost 2 bases and the V segment lost 3 bases, leaving 6 bases of the junction unmatched. Germline assignment: CDR1 KGHSH and CDR2 LQKENI. The CDR3 loop spans 16 amino acids. CDR3 residues: CASSPVGQQNTGELFF. Written as DNA, the CDR3 is TGTGCCAGCTCACCGGTGGGACAGCAAAACACCGGGGAGCTGTTTTTT.